This T cell receptor beta chain was recovered during a study of T-cell reconstitution after alpha-beta-depleted transplantation in children. This clonotype was observed a handful of times. Researchers prepared the TCRbeta library using unique molecular identifiers, the study reports. In TCRdb, the PCR reads were re-called with MiXCR into one record per CDR3 protein. The sample holds hundreds of thousands of distinct CDR3 sequences, over 10% seen once. Germline values: CDR1 DFQATT, CDR2 SNEGSKA (reference sequence). The CDR3 is made up of 12 amino acids. The V end was cut by 5 bases, the J end by 4 bases, with 10 bases between.

The rearrangement links TRBV20-1 to TRBJ2-3; maybe TRBD1 (5 bases). This TCR was recovered from a male patient younger than 18 who had a stem cell transplant for acute myeloid leukemia, so the T cells may come from the graft donor. The material sequenced was PBMCs, mostly from graft donor cells, taken 360 days after TCRalphabeta/CD19-depleted stem cell transplant. The DNA of the CDR3 is TGCAGTGCTGGACAAGGGGCAGATACGCAGTATTTT. It codes for CSAGQGADTQYF.